This TCR beta chain was profiled in a study of neurological immune-mediated disorders. This clonotype has ten or more counts. For the unsorted libraries, 2 million PBMCs stored at -80 C served as input. The CDR3 sequence is 17 residues long. J was trimmed by 4 bases and V by 0 bases; bases with no gene match: 8. In germline, CDR1 is MGHRA, CDR2 YSYEKL. 5'RACE generated cDNA with 10-nucleotide random UMIs. TCRdb reprocessed the 5' RACE reads via MiXCR and lists one record per CDR3 protein. The data contain around 30,000 distinct CDR3 sequences, approximately 1.6% of them seen just once; the ten biggest clones take up around 9%.

The sample was PBMCs. V usage is TRBV4-1 and J usage is TRBJ2-3; TRBD2 matches 9 bases. The sequence was obtained from a woman aged 25 to 39 with multiple sclerosis. The CDR3, as DNA: TGCGCCAGCAGCCAAGAGCATAGCGGGGGACGGGCAGATACGCAGTATTTT. Its protein product is CASSQEHSGGRADTQYF.